This entry features one TCR beta chain sequence. These data originate in a study of patients and donors after allogeneic stem cell transplantation. TCRdb processed the RT-PCR reads anew with MiXCR; each CDR3 protein has one entry. This table holds more than 850,000 distinct CDR3 sequences, about 20% found once. Germline lookup yields CDR1 SGHRS and CDR2 YFSETQ. The CDR3 runs 16 residues. V lost 1 base to trimming and J lost 3 bases, with 17 bases between them. The chain uses TRBV5-1 and TRBJ2-7, with no clear D. The material sequenced was blood, either unsorted or a sorted T cell fraction (not recorded which). This receptor was identified in a human donor who was either an allogeneic HSCT recipient or a stem cell or donor lymphocyte infusion donor (not recorded which). It is not recorded whose cells these are; they may come from a transplant donor. CDR3 in DNA: TGCGCCAGCAGCTTGAACAAGGGTCAGGCGCTCTACGAGCAGTACTTC. Translating gives CASSLNKGQALYEQYF.